What follows are 15 T cell receptor beta chains derived from one specimen sequenced in a study of blood T cell repertoires in COVID-19. The table came from immunoSEQ multiplex PCR; TCRdb's copy has only in-frame clones and leaves some out. The sample holds some 150,000 clones, 85% to 90% seen once. The sample comprised peripheral blood. These TCRs come from a woman in her fifties or sixties with acute or convalescent COVID-19.

For this clone: Other DNA sequences in this specimen translate into the identical CDR3. The chain's CDR3 is CASGLGQGNTGELFF. The CDR3 region has the DNA TGTGCTAGTGGTTTGGGGCAGGGGAACACCGGGGAGCTGTTTTTT. This chain connects TRBV12-5 to TRBJ2-2, with a weak D call TRBD1 (5 bases). This CDR3 has 15 residues. Germline CDR1 LGHNT, CDR2 FRNRAP. Trimming stripped 1 base from V and 1 base from J, with 7 bases between.

The table lists this clone with a few counts. The chain combines TRBV5-1 with TRBJ2-2, with 7 bases lining up with TRBD1. Germline V gene data show CDR1 as SGHRS and CDR2 as YFSETQ. V lost 0 bases and J lost 4; bases outside the gene matches: 3. This CDR3 region has 15 residues. CDR3 nucleotide sequence: TGCGCCAGCAGCTTGGAGGGACAGTCCACCGGGGAGCTGTTTTTT. Translating gives CASSLEGQSTGELFF.

V is TRBV19 and J is TRBJ1-2, with D unresolved. V was cut by 1 base and J by 4 bases, with 16 bases left in between. Germline V gives CDR1 LNHDA, CDR2 SQIVND (reference sequence). CDR3 size: 16 residues. The CDR3 nucleotides read TGTGCCAGTAGTATAGGGCGAGGCCGCCACGGCTATGGCTACACCTTC. Amino acid sequence: CASSIGRGRHGYGYTF.

This chain joins TRBV7-8 and TRBJ2-1, with TRBD1 matching 7 bases. V gave up 5 bases and J gave up 1 base; unmatched junction bases: 8. Germline V gene sequence: CDR1 SGHVS, CDR2 FQNEAQ. The CDR3 covers 16 residues. This chain's CDR3 is CASSDTRQGSYNEQFF. CDR3 in DNA: TGTGCCAGCAGCGACACGAGACAGGGATCCTACAATGAGCAGTTCTTC.

This chain uses TRBV6-4 with TRBJ1-6; no firm D call. The CDR3 spans 14 residues. With 4 bases removed from V and 7 bases from J, the gap between germline ends came to 11 bases. Germline values: CDR1 MRHNA, CDR2 SNTAGT. The CDR3 spells CASSVEQHNSPLHF. The CDR3 DNA is TGTGCCAGCAGTGTTGAACAGCACAATTCACCCCTCCACTTT.

The chain uses TRBV29-1 and TRBJ1-3; 10 bases agree with TRBD1. The germline gives CDR1 SQVTM, CDR2 ANQGSEA. The CDR3 is made up of 12 amino acids. V lost 7 bases and J lost 11; bases outside the gene matches: 8. CDR3 sequence (DNA): TGCAGCGCTGGGGACAGGGGAAATTCCATATATTTT. This codes for CSAGDRGNSIYF.

V and J are TRBV6-5 and TRBJ1-4; 7 bases are shared with TRBD1. V gave up 3 bases and J gave up 5 bases; unmatched junction bases: 6. Per the germline V gene, CDR1 is MNHEY and CDR2 is SVGAGI. The length of the CDR3 is 15 residues. This CDR3 reads CASSYKIGGNEKLFF. CDR3 sequence (DNA): TGTGCCAGCAGTTATAAAATAGGGGGCAATGAAAAACTGTTTTTT.

The rearrangement joins TRBV30 to TRBJ1-2; D may be TRBD1 (5 bases). Looked up from germline, CDR1 is GTSNPN and CDR2 is SVGIG (reference sequence). V was pared by 1 base and J by 1 base, with 10 bases between. The CDR3 is 14 residues long. CDR3 bases: TGTGCCTGGAGTGGTGGGGACTATAACTATGGCTACACCTTC. The encoded protein is CAWSGGDYNYGYTF. Filled out from reference TRBV30 and TRBJ1-2, the complete variable domain reads SQTIHQWPATLVQPVGSPLSLECTVEGTSNPNLYWYRQAAGRGLQLLFYSVGIGQISSEVPQNLSASRPQDRQFILSSKKLLLSDSGFYLCAWSGGDYNYGYTFGSGTRLTVV.

This clone was observed a handful of times. The chain carries TRBV12-3 or TRBV12-4 and TRBJ2-7; D is unresolved. The ends were cut back, 4 bases at V and 3 bases at J, with 7 bases in the middle. CDR3 length: 12 amino acids. The CDR3 DNA reads TGTGCCAGCAGTTCCCCACACTACGAGCAGTACTTC. Residues: CASSSPHYEQYF.

The chain combines TRBV19 with TRBJ2-7, with a weak D call TRBD2 (5 bases). CDR3 length: 14 amino acids. Germline lookup yields CDR1 LNHDA and CDR2 SQIVND (reference sequence). V dropped 6 bases and J dropped 5 bases, with 17 bases sitting between them. The CDR3 region is CASSRGYASNEQYF. DNA for the CDR3: TGTGCCAGTAGCCGAGGGTACGCATCCAACGAGCAGTACTTC.

The J gene is TRBJ1-2, the V gene TRBV19, with TRBD1 matching over 11 bases. There are 15 residues in the CDR3. The ends lost 7 bases at V and 5 bases at J; junction bases unmatched: 9. Germline V gene sequence: CDR1 LNHDA, CDR2 SQIVND (reference sequence). The chain's CDR3 is CASTGQGDVGYGYTF. The CDR3 region has the DNA TGTGCCAGTACGGGACAGGGGGACGTTGGGTATGGCTACACCTTC.

V is TRBV16 and J is TRBJ1-5; the D is unclear. CDR1 KGHSY and CDR2 FQNENV come from the germline V gene. This CDR3 contains 14 residues. V shed 0 bases and J shed 6 bases, with 9 bases lying between them. The CDR3 sequence is CASSQSGGPQPQHF. The CDR3 DNA reads as TGTGCCAGCAGCCAATCGGGAGGTCCTCAGCCCCAGCATTTT.

The gene calls are TRBV19 and TRBJ2-5, with 8 bases aligning to TRBD1. V lost 9 bases to trimming and J lost 2 bases; unmatched junction nucleotides: 8. The CDR3 runs to 14 residues. CDR1 LNHDA and CDR2 SQIVND come from the germline V gene (reference sequence). The CDR3 DNA reads TGTGCCAGCGCCCCAGGGGGCTATCAAGAGACCCAGTACTTC. This translates into CASAPGGYQETQYF.

The count of this clone is one. The rearrangement joins TRBV7-9 to TRBJ2-5, with 10 bases aligning to TRBD2. V lost 3 bases, J lost 5 bases, and 9 bases stayed unmatched. This CDR3 comprises 16 residues. Germline CDR1 reads SEHNR; CDR2 reads FQNEAQ (reference sequence). For the CDR3, the DNA is TGTGCCAGCAGCTTTCGACCTAGCGGGGGTGGGGAGACCCAGTACTTC. Amino acids: CASSFRPSGGGETQYF.

V usage is TRBV6-5 and J usage is TRBJ1-1; TRBD1 is a possible D gene (5 bases). CDR3 size: 15 residues. Per germline, CDR1 MNHEY and CDR2 SVGAGI. V gave up 4 bases and J gave up 0 bases, with 12 bases separating them. CDR3 nucleotide sequence: TGTGCCAGCAGTTTGGCGGGGACCCTGAACACTGAAGCTTTCTTT. Its translation: CASSLAGTLNTEAFF.